The present entry profiles one T cell receptor beta chain with its context. This clone was recorded many times. Its antigen is currently not known. It has no much larger one-base neighbor in the sample; base qualities were not kept. The library was built by means of PCR. Sequencing instrument: Illumina HiSeq 4000. High-throughput sequencing was used to profile the TCR beta-chain CDR3 region of each patient. The paper's data handling went like this. Drawing on CDR3 differences between clinicopathological groups, the researchers built a classifier meant to tell apart patients with distant-metastatic papillary thyroid cancer. The Shannon index was used to measure repertoire diversity, and the Morisita-Horn index was used to measure how similar tumor and blood repertoires were. In TCRdb, the public reads were trimmed at Q25 with fastp and aligned with MiXCR, with productive beta chains retained. What appears here as the V and J calls and clone size reflects TCRdb's work, not the paper's. The sample contains roughly 59,000 clones, 16% of them found a single time. Clones ranked in the top ten supply about 8.4% of the sample.

This entry belongs to a study of metastatic and nonmetastatic thyroid tumors (TCRdb year 2020). Study-wide context: The researchers compared repertoires between peripheral blood samples and tumor or nodule tissue samples from patients with malignant or benign thyroid disease. The study at large found these results: In both blood and tumor samples, malignant tumors were reported to have significantly higher TCR beta diversity than benign nodules.

Based on the germline V gene (reference sequence), the CDR1 and CDR2 sequences are GTSNPN and SVGIG. The CDR3, cysteine through phenylalanine, is 16 amino acids long. The entry retains the CDR3 DNA only, 48 bases that are in frame from base 1. Trimming leaves V shorter by 2 bases and J shorter by 3 bases, with the junction holding 10 bases beyond the gene matches. None of the patients had been given any treatment before thyroid surgery. Patient clinical samples collected from the early 2010s to the late 2010s were retrospectively analysed using T-cell receptor beta sequencing. The clonotype originates from a male donor with papillary thyroid cancer or a benign thyroid nodule (not recorded which). Some clones in this sample may be carry-over from other donors' samples. The specimen was blood. The chain links TRBV30 with TRBJ2-5, and TRBD2 matches 9 of the central bases. At the DNA level, the sequence is TGTGCCTGGAGTCCCCTAGCGGGACACCGCAAAGAGACCCAGTACTTC. This encodes CAWSPLAGHRKETQYF.